The 19 T cell receptor beta chains in this list originate from one sample, sequenced in a study of identical twins. TCRdb analysed the 5' RACE reads with MiXCR anew, one entry per CDR3 protein. The profile shows fewer than 250,000 distinct CDR3 sequences, 5.5% to 7% of them singletons. The sample was also reused in another study, on yellow fever vaccine responses in identical twins.

The sample was memory (CD45RO+) T cells sorted from blood. Source of these receptors: a woman aged 18-35 years in good health.

This clonotype was counted at least ten times. CDR3 residues: CASNQLADLYNEQFF. As DNA, the CDR3 is TGTGCCAGCAACCAACTAGCGGATCTATACAATGAGCAGTTCTTC. V gene TRBV2 combines with J gene TRBJ2-1; 8 bases agree with TRBD2. Trimming cost V 7 bases and J 4 bases; bases outside gene matches: 9. Germline V gives CDR1 SNHLY, CDR2 FYNNEI. The CDR3 sequence is 15 residues long.

This clonotype was seen ten or more times. The chain uses TRBV3-1 and TRBJ2-2; the D gene could be TRBD1 or TRBD2 (5 bases each). The CDR3 length is 19 residues. Looked up from germline, CDR1 is LGHDT and CDR2 is YNNKEL (reference sequence). V was pared by 4 bases and J by 2 bases, with 23 bases between. CDR3 nucleotide sequence: TGTGCCAGCAGCCGGGGACCGCAACTGGGACGGCTAAACACCGGGGAGCTGTTTTTT. Translation: CASSRGPQLGRLNTGELFF.

This clonotype was detected ten times or more. The gene calls are TRBV4-2 and TRBJ2-3, with D perhaps TRBD1 or TRBD2 (5 bases each). The CDR3 runs to 19 residues. With 0 bases removed from V and 4 bases from J, the gap between germline ends came to 23 bases. Germline-derived CDR1 and CDR2 are LGHNA and YNFKEQ. The CDR3 reads CASSQDRFEGPSRADTQYF. In nucleotides, the CDR3 is TGTGCCAGCAGCCAAGATCGGTTCGAGGGGCCGTCTAGGGCAGATACGCAGTATTTT.

This clonotype was recorded at least ten times. This chain uses TRBV5-1 with TRBJ2-2, with D tentatively TRBD2 (5 bases). This CDR3 comprises 15 residues. Germline lookup yields CDR1 SGHRS and CDR2 YFSETQ. Between the trimmed V and J ends, which lost 0 bases and 3 bases, there was a span of 9 bases. The CDR3: CASSLDGDYTGELFF. The CDR3 DNA reads as TGCGCCAGCAGCTTGGACGGGGATTACACCGGGGAGCTGTTTTTT.

This clonotype was seen many times. The chain couples TRBV7-9 to TRBJ2-1, with TRBD2 matching 11 bases. CDR1 is SEHNR and CDR2 is FQNEAQ in the germline V gene (reference sequence). This CDR3 spans 14 amino acids. The junction had 6 bases not matched to a gene; V was cut back by 5 bases and J by 9 bases. The chain's CDR3 is CASSAMGTSGEQFF. In DNA form, the CDR3 reads TGTGCCAGCAGCGCAATGGGGACTAGCGGTGAGCAGTTCTTC. The variable domain in full, completed from reference TRBV7-9 and TRBJ2-1, reads DTGVSQNPRHKITKRGQNVTFRCDPISEHNRLYWYRQTLGQGPEFLTYFQNEAQLEKSRLLSDRFSAERPKGSFSTLEIQRTEQGDSAMYLCASSAMGTSGEQFFGPGTRLTVL.

There are a few counts of this clonotype. The chain carries TRBV4-1 and TRBJ2-3; D not resolved. V lost 2 bases and J lost 0, with 12 bases in between. This CDR3 is 16 amino acids long. The germline V gene has CDR1 MGHRA and CDR2 YSYEKL. The CDR3 is CASSQPSMTSTDTQYF. The CDR3 DNA reads TGCGCCAGCAGCCAACCGTCTATGACTAGCACAGATACGCAGTATTTT.

In this sample, this clonotype turned up a few times. The chain is built from TRBV7-9 and TRBJ2-3, with D perhaps matching TRBD2 (5 bases). Trimming removed 4 bases at V and 2 bases at J, with 13 bases between. The CDR3 has 15 residues. Germline V lookup: CDR1 SEHNR, CDR2 FQNEAQ (reference sequence). The DNA for the CDR3 is TGTGCCAGCAGCTCCGCTAGCACAAACACAGATACGCAGTATTTT. It codes for CASSSASTNTDTQYF.

This clonotype was seen a handful of times. The rearrangement links TRBV12-3 or TRBV12-4 to TRBJ1-1; D might be TRBD1 (6 bases). The length of the CDR3 is 13 residues. Deletions cut 11 bases from V and 1 base from J, with 14 bases between. In nucleotides, the CDR3 is TGTGCCTATCAGCGGGGGCCGAACACTGAAGCTTTCTTT. Protein: CAYQRGPNTEAFF.

Many counts were recorded for this clonotype. The genes are TRBV7-2 and TRBJ2-3; the D is unclear. Trimming shortened V by 1 base and J by 4 bases, and 12 bases separated the two germline ends. The CDR3 is 15 residues long. CDR1 is SGHTA, CDR2 FQGNSA, per germline. The CDR3 DNA reads TGTGCCAGCAGCTTAGGTAGCCAAGGCGCAGATACGCAGTATTTT. Residues: CASSLGSQGADTQYF.

This clonotype was found a few times. This chain uses TRBV5-1 with TRBJ2-3; D might be TRBD1 or TRBD2, each matching 6 bases. Between the trimmed V and J ends, which lost 0 bases and 5 bases, there was a span of 19 bases. The CDR3 sequence is 17 residues long. From germline, CDR1 is SGHRS and CDR2 YFSETQ. DNA of the CDR3: TGCGCCAGCAGCTTGGAGGGGGGCAGGGCTCGGGAAGATACGCAGTATTTT. Translation gives CASSLEGGRAREDTQYF.

This clonotype was detected only a few times. The V gene is TRBV6-1, the J gene TRBJ2-2; D might be TRBD1 (7 bases). Germline CDR1 MNHNS, CDR2 SASEGT. The CDR3 consists of 13 residues. Trimming left V 7 bases short and J 7 bases short, with 13 bases between. DNA of the CDR3: TGTGCCAGCAATCACAGGGGAGGCGGGGAGCTGTTTTTT. It codes for CASNHRGGGELFF.

The sample holds a few counts of this clonotype. Here the CDR3 reads CASSLLQDTPNTEAFF. For the CDR3, the DNA is TGCGCCAGCAGCTTGTTGCAGGACACGCCGAACACTGAAGCTTTCTTT. The chain joins TRBV5-1 to TRBJ1-1; maybe TRBD1 (5 bases). CDR1 and CDR2 from the germline V gene are SGHRS and YFSETQ. V was cut by 1 base and J by 1 base, with 14 bases left in between. This CDR3 has 16 amino acids.

The table lists this clonotype with a few counts. The chain combines TRBV7-6 with TRBJ2-7; the match to TRBD2 covers 8 bases. From germline, CDR1 is SGHVS and CDR2 FNYEAQ. The J segment lost 2 bases and the V segment lost 2 bases, leaving 20 bases of the junction unmatched. CDR3 size: 20 residues. CDR3 DNA: TGTGCCAGCAGCTTACGGTTTGGGGTAGCGGGGAGAATAAGCACCTACGAGCAGTACTTC. It translates to CASSLRFGVAGRISTYEQYF.

The chain has TRBV6-1 and TRBJ2-1; the D is unclear. V was trimmed by 4 bases and J by 10 bases, leaving 14 bases between them. Germline values: CDR1 MNHNS, CDR2 SASEGT. CDR3 size: 13 residues. The chain's CDR3 is CASSASAGGEQFF. CDR3 DNA: TGTGCCAGCAGTGCGTCGGCCGGTGGCGAGCAGTTCTTC.

This clonotype was seen many times. The CDR3 DNA reads TGCGCCAGCAGCCCATTTGGACAGGGGATTGAAGGGAAGCAGTTCTTC. Translation gives CASSPFGQGIEGKQFF. The chain uses TRBV5-1 and TRBJ2-1, with 9 bases aligning to TRBD1. Germline trimming cut 4 bases from V and 11 bases from J; bases unmatched to any gene: 16. This CDR3 is 16 amino acids long. Germline lookup yields CDR1 SGHRS and CDR2 YFSETQ.

This clonotype came up a few times. The genes are TRBV18 and TRBJ2-7; D uncertain. The ends were cut back, 1 base at V and 4 bases at J, with 14 bases in the middle. The CDR3 has 15 residues. Per germline, CDR1 KGHSH and CDR2 LQKENI. Here the CDR3 DNA reads TGTGCCAGCTCACCACAGCCTAAGGAAGGTTACGAGCAGTACGTC. This codes for CASSPQPKEGYEQYV.

A few counts support this clonotype. This chain connects TRBV5-8 to TRBJ1-1; D unresolved. Trimming removed 4 bases at V and 5 bases at J, with 9 bases between. This CDR3 contains 12 residues. Germline V lookup: CDR1 SGHTS, CDR2 YDEGEE. CDR3 DNA: TGTGCCAGCAGCAGAATATGGACTGAAGCTTTCTTT. As protein: CASSRIWTEAFF.

The chain couples TRBV20-1 to TRBJ2-7, with TRBD1 matching 9 bases. V was pared by 7 bases and J by 3 bases, with 19 bases of the junction left unmatched. Germline V lookup: CDR1 DFQATT, CDR2 SNEGSKA (reference sequence). There are 17 residues in the CDR3. The CDR3 DNA follows: TGCAGTGTTCCCCTCCGGACAGGGGTCGGTTTGGGCTACGAGCAGTACGTC. Its protein product is CSVPLRTGVGLGYEQYV.

This clonotype was found many times. In DNA, the CDR3 is TGTGCCAGCAGCCGGACAGGGGGCGAGCAGTACTTC. Its protein product is CASSRTGGEQYF. The chain carries TRBV5-5 and TRBJ2-7, with 10 bases aligning to TRBD1. CDR1 and CDR2 (germline): SGHKS, YYEKEE (reference sequence). The CDR3 is made up of 12 amino acids. V dropped 4 bases and J dropped 6; count of bases not matched to a gene: 1. Filled out from reference TRBV5-5 and TRBJ2-7, the complete variable domain reads DAGVTQSPTHLIKTRGQQVTLRCSPISGHKSVSWYQQVLGQGPQFIFQYYEKEERGRGNFPDRFSARQFPNYSSELNVNALLLGDSALYLCASSRTGGEQYFGPGTRLTVT.